These 18 T cell receptor beta chains came from one sample sequenced in a study of post-analysis software for immune sequencing data. The study's findings and limits: Among about 5 TRBV segments more frequent in patients than controls were TRBV5-6, TRBV5-1 and TRBV20-1.

No antigens are known for them. Unique molecular identifiers were present in the TCR beta cDNA libraries. TCRdb re-called the PCR reads with MiXCR, one entry per CDR3 protein. Of about 820,000 distinct CDR3 sequences listed, around 50% were seen once; the top ten hold 4.6%. The sequenced material came from blood. The receptors were gathered from a girl aged 5-17 years with multiple sclerosis.

This sequence joins TRBV25-1 and TRBJ2-5, with TRBD1 matching 11 bases. Germline V gene lookup returns CDR1 MGHDK and CDR2 SYGVNS. The CDR3 loop spans 14 amino acids. The V segment lost 5 bases and the J segment 4 bases; nucleotides outside the gene matches: 3. The CDR3: CASSPGQGAETQYF. The CDR3 coding sequence is TGTGCCAGCAGTCCTGGACAGGGGGCAGAGACCCAGTACTTC.

The chain joins TRBV12-3 or TRBV12-4 to TRBJ2-1, with D unresolved. Trimming left V 3 bases short and J 1 base short, with 4 bases between. The CDR3 spans 13 residues. In DNA, the CDR3 is TGTGCCAGCAGTTTCGTGTCCTACAATGAGCAGTTCTTC. It yields the protein CASSFVSYNEQFF.

J is TRBJ1-1 and V is TRBV11-2; TRBD1 might be the D (5 bases). Trimming removed 8 bases from V and 1 base from J, with 14 bases in between. Germline V lookup: CDR1 SGHAT, CDR2 FQNNGV. The CDR3 runs 14 residues. CDR3 in amino acids: CASGRGDTNTEAFF. DNA of the CDR3: TGTGCCAGCGGTCGGGGGGATACGAACACTGAAGCTTTCTTT.

The chain employs TRBV20-1 and TRBJ2-1; 7 nucleotides align to TRBD1. Germline V lookup: CDR1 DFQATT, CDR2 SNEGSKA (reference sequence). This CDR3 comprises 13 residues. CDR3 region: CGVRTGEDNEQFF. The CDR3 bases are TGCGGTGTTCGGACAGGTGAAGACAATGAGCAGTTCTTC.

V is TRBV12-3 or TRBV12-4 and J is TRBJ2-5, with TRBD2 matching over 9 bases. J lost 2 bases, V lost 6 bases, and 4 bases had no gene match. There are 14 residues in the CDR3. CDR3 residues: CASRRSGGQETQYF. CDR3 DNA: TGTGCCAGCAGGCGAAGCGGGGGGCAAGAGACCCAGTACTTC.

This chain uses TRBV5-5 with TRBJ2-7; 8 bases are a match to TRBD2. The V and J ends lost 1 base and 3 bases, in that order; junction bases with no gene match: 6. Germline lookup yields CDR1 SGHKS and CDR2 YYEKEE (reference sequence). This CDR3 spans 15 amino acids. CDR3 amino acids: CASSLTSGLIYEQYF. The CDR3 nucleotides read TGTGCCAGCAGCTTGACTAGCGGCCTAATCTACGAGCAGTACTTC.

V gene TRBV27 combines with J gene TRBJ2-7, with D perhaps matching TRBD1 or TRBD2 (5 bases each). This CDR3 contains 16 residues. V was clipped by 5 bases and J by 4 bases, with 21 bases between them. Germline lookup yields CDR1 MNHEY and CDR2 SMNVEV (reference sequence). The CDR3 DNA sequence: TGTGCCAGCAGTCTAAAGTTACCGGGACCGGGATACGAGCAGTACTTC. Translation: CASSLKLPGPGYEQYF.

V is TRBV5-1 and J is TRBJ2-1; either TRBD1 or TRBD2 may fit D (5 bases each). CDR3 size: 14 residues. Germline V gives CDR1 SGHRS, CDR2 YFSETQ. V was shortened by 6 bases and J by 7 bases, with 17 bases between the two germline ends. The CDR3 nucleotides read TGCGCCAGCACTACCGCGGCTGGGGGAAATGAGCAGTTCTTC. Translating it yields CASTTAAGGNEQFF.

The rearrangement uses TRBV20-1 and TRBJ2-4, with D possibly TRBD2 on 6 matching bases. The last part of the DNA fits TRBJ2-7 better; the J call may be wrong. CDR1 is DFQATT, CDR2 SNEGSKA, per germline (reference sequence). The CDR3 contains 14 residues. In nucleotides, the CDR3 is TGCAGTGCACTCGGGACTTTTGCACCCTACGAGCAGTACTTC. Translated: CSALGTFAPYEQYF.

This sequence joins TRBV28 and TRBJ2-5; 11 bases match TRBD2. Germline CDR1 and CDR2: MDHEN and SYDVKM. With 5 bases clipped from V and 4 bases from J, the junction kept 3 bases outside the gene matches. CDR3 length equals 14 residues. The CDR3 is CASSTSGGGETQYF. The CDR3 nucleotides are TGTGCCAGCAGTACTAGCGGGGGAGGAGAGACCCAGTACTTC.

This clonotype has a count of ten or more. The V and J genes are TRBV10-3 and TRBJ1-2; 9 positions match TRBD1. The germline V gene has CDR1 ENHRY and CDR2 SYGVKD. With V trimmed by 4 bases and J by 4 bases, 4 bases remained unmatched. The length of the CDR3 is 14 residues. The CDR3: CAISVTGGVYGYTF. Written as DNA, the CDR3 is TGTGCCATCAGTGTCACAGGGGGCGTCTATGGCTACACCTTC.

The V call is TRBV7-2, the J call TRBJ2-2; 8 bases fit TRBD1. With 2 bases clipped from V and 9 bases from J, the junction kept 5 bases outside the gene matches. CDR1 is SGHTA and CDR2 is FQGNSA in the germline V gene. The CDR3 runs 14 residues. CDR3 DNA sequence: TGTGCCAGCAGCTTAACCCAGGGGGCTAGGGAGCTGTTTTTT. Translation gives CASSLTQGARELFF.

This clonotype came up many times. The rearrangement joins TRBV20-1 to TRBJ2-7; D uncertain. Per germline, CDR1 DFQATT and CDR2 SNEGSKA (reference sequence). V was clipped by 0 bases and J by 1 base, with 1 base between them. The CDR3 is 11 residues long. CDR3 protein: CSARDSYEQYF. CDR3 nucleotide sequence: TGCAGTGCTAGAGATTCCTACGAGCAGTACTTC.

This rearrangement joins TRBV7-3 to TRBJ1-1; D unresolved. Between the trimmed V and J ends, which lost 8 bases and 1 base, there was a span of 11 bases. Germline loops: CDR1 SGHTA, CDR2 FQGTGA. The CDR3 runs to 13 residues. The CDR3 DNA reads as TGTGCCAGCGCAAGGACGGCGAACACTGAAGCTTTCTTT. This gives the protein CASARTANTEAFF.

This clonotype was observed a few times. The CDR3 here is CASSLQGPNEQYF. CDR3 bases: TGTGCCAGCAGCTTACAGGGACCGAACGAGCAGTACTTC. The genes are TRBV7-9 and TRBJ2-7; tentatively, D is TRBD1 or TRBD2 (5 bases each). Trimming cost V 2 bases and J 5 bases, with 10 bases left between them. CDR3 length: 13 amino acids. The V gene's germline CDR1 is SEHNR and CDR2 FQNEAQ (reference sequence).

The chain employs TRBV9 and TRBJ2-1; tentative D call: TRBD1 (6 bases). V lost 2 bases and J lost 6, with 12 bases in between. CDR3 size: 14 residues. In germline, CDR1 is SGDLS, CDR2 YYNGEE. The CDR3 DNA sequence: TGTGCCAGCAGCGTGGGGGCTCCCTGCAATGAGCAGTTCTTC. Its protein is CASSVGAPCNEQFF.

In this sample, this clonotype turned up a few times. The rearrangement joins TRBV14 to TRBJ1-4, with 10 bases aligning to TRBD1. This CDR3 spans 15 amino acids. V gave up 2 bases and J gave up 7 bases; unmatched junction bases: 4. CDR1 and CDR2 from the germline V gene are SGHDN and FVKESK. In DNA form, the CDR3 reads TGTGCCAGCAGCCAATTGGGGACAGGGGCTGAAAAACTGTTTTTT. Amino acids: CASSQLGTGAEKLFF.

The sample holds a few counts of this clonotype. The CDR3 sequence: CASSRPGQGAYEQYF. In nucleotides, the CDR3 is TGTGCCAGCAGCCGCCCGGGACAGGGGGCCTACGAGCAGTACTTC. The chain joins TRBV14 to TRBJ2-7; 11 bases agree with TRBD1. Looked up from germline, CDR1 is SGHDN and CDR2 is FVKESK. V lost 4 bases and J lost 2; bases outside the gene matches: 4. There are 15 residues in the CDR3.